The rows below give T cell receptor beta chains drawn from one sample of a study of blood T cell repertoires in COVID-19. This table comes from immunoSEQ multiplex PCR, and its TCRdb copy is limited to in-frame clones, with some not included. The table has some 54,000 clones, roughly four fifths seen once. The sample consisted of peripheral blood. Receptors were obtained from a woman aged 60-70 years with acute or convalescent COVID-19. CDR3s include the opening cysteine and the closing phenylalanine or tryptophan. The order of the fields is CDR3 DNA, CDR3 protein, CDR3 length, J gene, D gene, V gene, clone size. The D gene is left open where the match is weak. Size tells how often a clone was seen (once, few, many) or the class of an expanded clone, and some rows leave it out.

CDR3 DNA: TGTGCCAGCAGCTGGCGGGCTCCCAAAGGTCCATACGAGCAGTACTTC
CDR3 protein: CASSWRAPKGPYEQYF
CDR3 length: 16
J gene: TRBJ2-7
D gene: NA
V gene: TRBV5-6
clone size: NA

CDR3 DNA: TGTGCCACCAGTGATTCCACCTCCCGGACAGGGGACTACAATGAGCAGTTCTTC
CDR3 protein: CATSDSTSRTGDYNEQFF
CDR3 length: 18
J gene: TRBJ2-1
D gene: TRBD1
V gene: TRBV24-1
clone size: NA

CDR3 DNA: TGTGCCAGCTCACCACCTAATCGCCCAGTCACTGGGGCCAACGTCCTGACTTTC
CDR3 protein: CASSPPNRPVTGANVLTF
CDR3 length: 18
J gene: TRBJ2-6
D gene: NA
V gene: TRBV18
clone size: NA

CDR3 DNA: TGTGCCAGCAGTTTATTTCCAAGGGGCGATTACGAGCAGTACTTC
CDR3 protein: CASSLFPRGDYEQYF
CDR3 length: 15
J gene: TRBJ2-7
D gene: NA
V gene: TRBV28
clone size: NA

CDR3 DNA: TGTGCCAGCAGCCCCGGACTAGCGGGGGGCGGAGAGACCCAGTACTTC
CDR3 protein: CASSPGLAGGGETQYF
CDR3 length: 16
J gene: TRBJ2-5
D gene: TRBD2
V gene: TRBV5-5
clone size: few

CDR3 DNA: TGTGCCAGCAGTTCTCAGTACTATGGCTACACCTTC
CDR3 protein: CASSSQYYGYTF
CDR3 length: 12
J gene: TRBJ1-2
D gene: NA
V gene: TRBV6-5
clone size: NA

CDR3 DNA: TGTGCCAGCAGTGAAGCAAACAGGGATACGGACTACGAGCAGTACTTC
CDR3 protein: CASSEANRDTDYEQYF
CDR3 length: 16
J gene: TRBJ2-7
D gene: NA
V gene: TRBV2
clone size: NA

CDR3 DNA: TGTGCCAGCAGCGGGGGGTACTCTGGAAACACCATATATTTT
CDR3 protein: CASSGGYSGNTIYF
CDR3 length: 14
J gene: TRBJ1-3
D gene: NA
V gene: TRBV7-9
clone size: NA

CDR3 DNA: TGTGCCAGCAGCCCCTGGACAGGGGGCTCCTACGAGCAGTACTTC
CDR3 protein: CASSPWTGGSYEQYF
CDR3 length: 15
J gene: TRBJ2-7
D gene: TRBD1
V gene: TRBV6-5
clone size: NA

CDR3 DNA: TGCGCCAGCAGCGCTGACAGGCCGTCGTACTCTGAAGCTTTCTTT
CDR3 protein: CASSADRPSYSEAFF
CDR3 length: 15
J gene: TRBJ1-1
D gene: NA
V gene: TRBV5-1
clone size: few

CDR3 DNA: TGTGCCAGTAGTACACAGCACTTCAGGGGGAGCAATCAGCCCCAGCATTTT
CDR3 protein: CASSTQHFRGSNQPQHF
CDR3 length: 17
J gene: TRBJ1-5
D gene: TRBD1
V gene: TRBV19
clone size: NA

CDR3 DNA: TGTGCCAGCAGCCACCGGACAGGGGCGTCCCACGAGCAGTACTTC
CDR3 protein: CASSHRTGASHEQYF
CDR3 length: 15
J gene: TRBJ2-7
D gene: TRBD1
V gene: TRBV11-1
clone size: NA

CDR3 DNA: TGTGCCAGCAGGAAAACTTTAGGGGAGAACACTGAAGCTTTCTTT
CDR3 protein: CASRKTLGENTEAFF
CDR3 length: 15
J gene: TRBJ1-1
D gene: NA
V gene: TRBV2
clone size: NA

CDR3 DNA: TGCGCCAGCAGAACCACAGGGGGCTCTAACTATGGCTACACCTTC
CDR3 protein: CASRTTGGSNYGYTF
CDR3 length: 15
J gene: TRBJ1-2
D gene: TRBD1
V gene: TRBV10-2
clone size: NA

CDR3 DNA: TGTGCCAGTAGCTTAGAGGGACAGCAGTACAATGAGCAGTTCTTC
CDR3 protein: CASSLEGQQYNEQFF
CDR3 length: 15
J gene: TRBJ2-1
D gene: TRBD1
V gene: TRBV19
clone size: NA

CDR3 DNA: TGTGCCAGCAGCACCAACAGGGGAGGTCAGCCCCAGCATTTT
CDR3 protein: CASSTNRGGQPQHF
CDR3 length: 14
J gene: TRBJ1-5
D gene: TRBD1
V gene: TRBV6-5
clone size: NA

CDR3 DNA: TGTGCCAGCAGTTACTCCGGGAACATCGCTGGTTCACCCCTCCACTTT
CDR3 protein: CASSYSGNIAGSPLHF
CDR3 length: 16
J gene: TRBJ1-6
D gene: NA
V gene: TRBV6-5
clone size: NA

CDR3 DNA: TGTGCCAGCAGCCAATCATACAATGAGCAGTTCTTC
CDR3 protein: CASSQSYNEQFF
CDR3 length: 12
J gene: TRBJ2-1
D gene: NA
V gene: TRBV3-1/TRBV3-2
clone size: NA

CDR3 DNA: TGTGCCAGTAGTATTTTCCCACAGGAATTGTTAGTCCGGGATGGCTACACCTTC
CDR3 protein: CASSIFPQELLVRDGYTF
CDR3 length: 18
J gene: TRBJ1-2
D gene: NA
V gene: TRBV19
clone size: NA

CDR3 DNA: TGTGCCAGCAGCGTACTCAGGGTTCTAGCTAACTATGGCTACACCTTC
CDR3 protein: CASSVLRVLANYGYTF
CDR3 length: 16
J gene: TRBJ1-2
D gene: NA
V gene: TRBV5-6
clone size: few

CDR3 DNA: TGTGCCAGCAGTAATTTGGCCGCCACTAGGGCCCAACAGGAGACCCAGTACTTC
CDR3 protein: CASSNLAATRAQQETQYF
CDR3 length: 18
J gene: TRBJ2-5
D gene: NA
V gene: TRBV7-2
clone size: NA

CDR3 DNA: TGTGCCAGTACCGAGACAGGGAGCTATGGCTACACCTTC
CDR3 protein: CASTETGSYGYTF
CDR3 length: 13
J gene: TRBJ1-2
D gene: TRBD1
V gene: TRBV19
clone size: NA

CDR3 DNA: TGTGCCAGCAGCTTAGACCTCGTTCACGAGCAGTACTTC
CDR3 protein: CASSLDLVHEQYF
CDR3 length: 13
J gene: TRBJ2-7
D gene: NA
V gene: TRBV11-2
clone size: NA

CDR3 DNA: TGCAGCGTAAGGACAGCTTCACATGCAACTAATGAAAAACTGTTTTTT
CDR3 protein: CSVRTASHATNEKLFF
CDR3 length: 16
J gene: TRBJ1-4
D gene: NA
V gene: TRBV29-1
clone size: NA

CDR3 DNA: TGTGCCTGGGTCCGTGGGAGGAACACTGAAGCTTTCTTT
CDR3 protein: CAWVRGRNTEAFF
CDR3 length: 13
J gene: TRBJ1-1
D gene: NA
V gene: TRBV30
clone size: NA

CDR3 DNA: TGTGCCAGCCAGAAGAGGACAGGGGAGAACGGGGAGCTGTTTTTT
CDR3 protein: CASQKRTGENGELFF
CDR3 length: 15
J gene: TRBJ2-2
D gene: TRBD1
V gene: TRBV11-3
clone size: NA

CDR3 DNA: TGTGCCAGCAGTGACTCTAGCGGGGGGGCCAATGAGCAGTTCTTC
CDR3 protein: CASSDSSGGANEQFF
CDR3 length: 15
J gene: TRBJ2-1
D gene: TRBD2
V gene: TRBV6-4
clone size: NA

CDR3 DNA: TGTGCCAGCAGTTTTCGGCTGACAGGGTACACTGAAGCTTTCTTT
CDR3 protein: CASSFRLTGYTEAFF
CDR3 length: 15
J gene: TRBJ1-1
D gene: TRBD1
V gene: TRBV6-5
clone size: few

CDR3 DNA: TGTGCCAGCCAATCATCAGGCGGGACAGGGTCCTACGAGCAGTACTTC
CDR3 protein: CASQSSGGTGSYEQYF
CDR3 length: 16
J gene: TRBJ2-7
D gene: TRBD1
V gene: TRBV19
clone size: NA

CDR3 DNA: TGTGCCAGCAGGGCCCCAGGGGGGAACACTGAAGCTTTCTTT
CDR3 protein: CASRAPGGNTEAFF
CDR3 length: 14
J gene: TRBJ1-1
D gene: TRBD1
V gene: TRBV2
clone size: NA